The 30 T cell receptor beta chains listed next were all sequenced from one sample in a study of blood T cells in healthy people across ages. A J-beta primer mix and a sample-barcoded 5' primer were used in a second PCR of roughly 7 to 12 cycles. TCRdb reprocessed the 5' RACE reads via MiXCR and lists one record per CDR3 protein. The data show approximately 790,000 distinct CDR3 sequences, approximately 65% seen once. Input material: blood. The receptor set was obtained from a man younger than 45 in good health.

The chain employs TRBV2 and TRBJ2-7, with D hard to call. The CDR3 is 11 amino acids. The germline V gene has CDR1 SNHLY and CDR2 FYNNEI. The V and J ends lost 8 bases and 2 bases respectively, with 7 bases between them. CDR3 coding DNA: TGTGCCAGCTGGGTCGCCTACGAGCAGTACTTC. Its protein is CASWVAYEQYF.

This chain connects TRBV11-1 to TRBJ2-7, with TRBD1 matching 10 bases. J was trimmed by 7 bases and V by 4 bases; bases with no gene match: 13. This CDR3 has 16 amino acids. CDR1 is SGHAT and CDR2 is FQDESV in the germline V gene (reference sequence). The CDR3 DNA reads TGTGCCAGCAGCTCCCGAGACAGGGGGCTCGACAATGAGCAGTACTTC. This encodes CASSSRDRGLDNEQYF.

This clonotype was detected once. The rearrangement joins TRBV7-2 to TRBJ2-5; the match to TRBD2 covers 9 bases. The CDR3 sequence is 14 residues long. Germline CDR1 reads SGHTA; CDR2 reads FQGNSA. Trimming at V came to 6 bases and at J to 6 bases, leaving 8 bases not matched to a gene. The CDR3 DNA reads as TGTGCCAGCAGTCTAGCGGGGATGTTCAAGACCCAGTACTTC. Protein sequence: CASSLAGMFKTQYF.

The chain combines TRBV2 with TRBJ1-1; no firm D call. CDR1 is SNHLY, CDR2 FYNNEI, per germline. The CDR3 consists of 12 residues. V shed 8 bases and J shed 6 bases, with 13 bases lying between them. In DNA, the CDR3 is TGTGCCAGCGCTACATGGAATTCTGAAGCTTTCTTT. This encodes CASATWNSEAFF.

The V call is TRBV20-1, the J call TRBJ2-3; no clear D. The CDR3 spans 12 residues. The germline V gene encodes CDR1 DFQATT and CDR2 SNEGSKA (reference sequence). V gave up 0 bases and J gave up 5 bases, with 6 bases separating them. The CDR3 reads CSARDDGDTQYF. The CDR3 DNA reads as TGCAGTGCTAGAGATGACGGAGATACGCAGTATTTT.

V and J are TRBV12-3 or TRBV12-4 and TRBJ1-5, with D maybe TRBD1 (6 bases). V was cut by 3 bases and J by 7 bases, with 16 bases left in between. The CDR3 is made up of 15 amino acids. The CDR3 protein is CASSLNSGAGQPQHF. The CDR3 DNA follows: TGTGCCAGCAGTTTGAACTCAGGGGCGGGGCAGCCCCAGCATTTT.

This clonotype was picked up a small number of times. V is TRBV4-2 and J is TRBJ2-5; 8 bases are a match to TRBD1. Gene TRBJ2-7 matches the end of the DNA better, so the J call may be wrong. Per the germline V gene, CDR1 is LGHNA and CDR2 is YNFKEQ. The CDR3 totals 15 residues. The CDR3: CASSQERTGTYEQYF. The DNA of the CDR3 is TGTGCCAGCAGCCAAGAACGGACAGGGACCTACGAGCAGTACTTC.

On this clonotype: One end of the junction is discordant with germline, which a read error may explain. The chain is built from TRBV12-3 or TRBV12-4 and TRBJ2-7; D might be TRBD2 (6 bases). The CDR3 runs to 14 residues. The CDR3 DNA sequence: TGTGCCAGCAGTTTACGGGGGACTTCCTACGAGCAGCACTTC. It specifies CASSLRGTSYEQHF.

V is TRBV20-1 and J is TRBJ2-5; 15 bases align to TRBD2. V was pared by 5 bases and J by 1 base, with 11 bases of the junction left unmatched. This CDR3 comprises 18 residues. Germline CDR1 reads DFQATT; CDR2 reads SNEGSKA (reference sequence). The DNA of the CDR3 is TGCAGTGCTTACAAGGGACTAGCGGGGGGTTCCTCCCAAGAGACCCAGTACTTC. It encodes CSAYKGLAGGSSQETQYF.

J is TRBJ2-7 and V is TRBV29-1; TRBD1 matches 7 bases. The CDR3 sequence is 13 residues long. The V and J ends lost 0 bases and 4 bases, in that order; junction bases with no gene match: 3. CDR1 is SQVTM, CDR2 ANQGSEA, per germline. CDR3 loop: CSVEETGQYEQYF. Here the CDR3 DNA reads TGCAGCGTTGAAGAGACAGGGCAGTACGAGCAGTACTTC.

V and J are TRBV4-2 and TRBJ2-3; D is undetermined. The germline CDR1 and CDR2 sequences are LGHNA and YNFKEQ. The CDR3 length is 16 residues. V lost 1 base and J lost 2, with 13 bases in between. DNA for the CDR3: TGTGCCAGCAGCCAAGCACTACAGCCATACACAGATACGCAGTATTTT. This sequence encodes CASSQALQPYTDTQYF.

This clonotype was detected only a few times. This chain connects TRBV5-1 to TRBJ2-5; D is perhaps TRBD2 (5 bases). CDR3 length: 12 residues. Germline V lookup: CDR1 SGHRS, CDR2 YFSETQ. The V and J ends lost 10 bases and 3 bases respectively, with 13 bases between them. DNA for the CDR3: TGCGCCGCGGGCCCCCGAGAAGAGACCCAGTACTTC. Its translation is CAAGPREETQYF.

Many counts were recorded for this clonotype. This chain connects TRBV20-1 to TRBJ2-7; 10 nucleotides match TRBD1. This CDR3 is built from 14 residues. Germline V lookup: CDR1 DFQATT, CDR2 SNEGSKA (reference sequence). The J segment lost 3 bases and the V segment lost 5 bases, leaving 7 bases of the junction unmatched. The DNA for the CDR3 is TGCAGTGCTTTTAACCGGGACAGGGGCTACGAGCAGTACTTC. Translated: CSAFNRDRGYEQYF.

V usage is TRBV12-3 or TRBV12-4 and J usage is TRBJ2-1; D may be TRBD1 or TRBD2 (5 bases each). The V end was cut by 6 bases, the J end by 5 bases, with 23 bases between. This CDR3 contains 17 residues. CDR3 bases: TGTGCCAGCAGCCGGGGACGCCTCAGCCTTATTGACAATGAGCAGTTCTTC. This gives the protein CASSRGRLSLIDNEQFF.

V and J are TRBV2 and TRBJ1-2, with 8 bases aligning to TRBD1. The V gene end was trimmed by 6 bases and the J gene end by 6 bases; junction bases not matched to a gene: 9. The CDR3 spans 14 residues. The V gene's germline CDR1 is SNHLY and CDR2 FYNNEI. CDR3 sequence (DNA): TGTGCCAGCAGCGTAGGGACAGGTCCGGATGGCTACACCTTC. Amino acid sequence: CASSVGTGPDGYTF.

The CDR3 here is CASSIGGQSYEQYF. The DNA for the CDR3 is TGTGCCAGCAGCATCGGAGGACAGTCCTACGAGCAGTACTTC. This chain connects TRBV14 to TRBJ2-4; tentatively, D is TRBD1 (6 bases). The DNA end lines up better with TRBJ2-7; the J call may be wrong. CDR3 length: 14 residues. Germline assignment: CDR1 SGHDN and CDR2 FVKESK.

V gene TRBV27 combines with J gene TRBJ1-1; D call uncertain. The germline V gene encodes CDR1 MNHEY and CDR2 SMNVEV (reference sequence). Deletions cut 6 bases from V and 1 base from J, with 12 bases between. The CDR3 sequence is 14 residues long. The CDR3 nucleotides read TGTGCCAGCAGAATGGACGGATGGAACACTGAAGCTTTCTTT. The encoded protein is CASRMDGWNTEAFF.

This clonotype occurred a few times. The CDR3 loop is CASSHHHTGQGNSPLHF. CDR3 bases: TGTGCCAGCAGCCACCATCACACGGGACAGGGGAATTCACCCCTCCACTTT. This chain uses TRBV14 with TRBJ1-6, with TRBD1 identical over 10 bases. V was pared by 3 bases and J by 7 bases, with 9 bases of the junction left unmatched. This CDR3 contains 17 residues. Germline CDR1 and CDR2: SGHDN and FVKESK.

The sample holds a few counts of this clonotype. V gene TRBV7-2 combines with J gene TRBJ1-2; D is possibly TRBD1 (6 bases). This CDR3 contains 16 residues. Germline assignment: CDR1 SGHTA and CDR2 FQGNSA. Trimming left V 5 bases short and J 4 bases short, with 20 bases between. The CDR3 DNA reads TGTGCCAGCAGCCCGAACACCGGGCGGGACACCTATGGCTACACCTTC. It specifies CASSPNTGRDTYGYTF.

V usage is TRBV7-2 and J usage is TRBJ1-2, with D uncertain. The CDR3 totals 14 residues. Germline-derived CDR1 and CDR2 are SGHTA and FQGNSA. The V and J ends lost 1 base and 5 bases respectively, with 11 bases between them. In nucleotides, the CDR3 is TGTGCCAGCAGCTTAGAGCGATGGGAGTATGGCTACACCTTC. Its translation: CASSLERWEYGYTF.

This clonotype has more than one count but fewer than ten. This rearrangement joins TRBV7-9 to TRBJ2-5; D is perhaps TRBD1 (7 bases). The CDR3 is 16 residues long. CDR1 is SEHNR and CDR2 is FQNEAQ in the germline V gene (reference sequence). The V gene lost 5 bases and the J gene lost 2 bases, with 18 bases spanning the gap. The CDR3 DNA reads as TGTGCCAGCAGCCCATGGGCAGGGGGGTTGCAAGAGACCCAGTACTTC. Protein sequence: CASSPWAGGLQETQYF.

V gene TRBV28 combines with J gene TRBJ2-7; possible D gene TRBD2, 6 bases. The V and J ends lost 7 bases and 5 bases respectively, with 18 bases between them. The CDR3 is 14 residues long. Germline lookup yields CDR1 MDHEN and CDR2 SYDVKM. CDR3 in DNA: TGTGCCAGCACCCCTGCTCGGGACTTCGACGAGCAGTACTTC. Amino acid sequence: CASTPARDFDEQYF.

The genes are TRBV6-5 and TRBJ2-5, with 9 bases lining up with TRBD1. V lost 5 bases, J lost 2 bases, and 6 bases stayed unmatched. Germline V gives CDR1 MNHEY, CDR2 SVGAGI. There are 15 residues in the CDR3. CDR3 loop: CASSEWDRAQETQYF. Written as DNA, the CDR3 is TGTGCCAGCAGTGAATGGGACAGGGCACAAGAGACCCAGTACTTC.

The V call is TRBV28, the J call TRBJ1-2; maybe TRBD1 (5 bases). Germline V gene lookup returns CDR1 MDHEN and CDR2 SYDVKM. V lost 6 bases and J lost 7, with 15 bases in between. The CDR3 runs to 13 residues. CDR3: CASSPSGGGGYTF. For the CDR3, the DNA is TGTGCCAGCAGCCCTTCGGGTGGGGGTGGCTACACCTTC.

The count of this clonotype is one. The chain recombines TRBV10-3 with TRBJ2-7, with 9 bases matching TRBD1. J lost 1 base, V lost 4 bases, and 5 bases had no gene match. The CDR3 runs to 15 residues. From germline, CDR1 is ENHRY and CDR2 SYGVKD. The CDR3 nucleotides read TGTGCCATCAGTGGCCGGGACAGGGTTTCCTACGAGCAGTACTTC. It translates to CAISGRDRVSYEQYF.

The genes are TRBV3-1 and TRBJ2-3; TRBD2 matches 8 bases. Germline lookup yields CDR1 LGHDT and CDR2 YNNKEL (reference sequence). J was trimmed by 0 bases and V by 1 base; bases with no gene match: 6. This CDR3 has 17 amino acids. DNA of the CDR3: TGTGCCAGCAGCCAAGTTGAGCGGGGGAGGAGCACAGATACGCAGTATTTT. It specifies CASSQVERGRSTDTQYF.

The chain uses TRBV24-1 and TRBJ2-7, with a weak D call TRBD1 (6 bases). The germline CDR1 and CDR2 sequences are KGHDR and SFDVKD. The CDR3 covers 13 residues. V lost 4 bases, J lost 2 bases, and 8 bases lay in between. The CDR3 reads CATSETGAYEQYF. DNA for the CDR3: TGTGCCACCAGTGAGACAGGCGCCTACGAGCAGTACTTC.

The table lists this clonotype with a few counts. The rearrangement joins TRBV28 to TRBJ2-7, with TRBD1 matching over 8 bases. The CDR3 has 16 amino acids. CDR1 MDHEN and CDR2 SYDVKM come from the germline V gene. Unmatched junction bases numbered 6, after V lost 1 base and J lost 1 base. CDR3: CASSLFRQGASYEQYF. DNA for the CDR3: TGTGCCAGCAGTTTATTCCGGCAGGGGGCTTCCTACGAGCAGTACTTC.

The count of this clonotype is one. J is TRBJ2-1 and V is TRBV4-3; perhaps TRBD1 as D (6 bases). CDR1 and CDR2 (germline): LGHNA, YSLEER. V was clipped by 0 bases and J by 4 bases, with 13 bases between them. The CDR3 length is 16 residues. The CDR3 spells CASSQETRGWYNEQFF. The DNA of the CDR3 is TGCGCCAGCAGCCAAGAGACCAGGGGTTGGTACAATGAGCAGTTCTTC.

This clonotype was counted many times. The V call is TRBV7-3, the J call TRBJ2-1, with D possibly matching TRBD2 (5 bases). Germline V gene data show CDR1 as SGHTA and CDR2 as FQGTGA. This CDR3 spans 13 amino acids. Trimming removed 1 base from V and 7 bases from J, with 8 bases in between. CDR3 amino acids: CASSLNRGNEQFF. For the CDR3, the DNA is TGTGCCAGCAGCTTAAACCGGGGTAATGAGCAGTTCTTC.